The entry below describes one T cell receptor beta chain. Its specificity is unknown. The data belong to a study of T cell responses to AZD1222 COVID-19 vaccine. Germline CDR1 LNHDA, CDR2 SQIVND (reference sequence). The CDR3 length is 21 residues. The junction had 20 bases not matched to a gene; V was cut back by 3 bases and J by 0 bases. The study, taken as a whole, reports: The peak T cell response came first, and repertoires were sampled only after it. Most donors were white British, females outnumbered males, and clonal diversity was possibly underestimated.

The assay was immunoSEQ multiplex PCR, and TCRdb's table has in-frame clones only and misses some. The sample lists 150,000 to 180,000 clones, roughly nine tenths occurring once. This sequence originates from an adult in good health. The specimen was peripheral blood, collected on day 0 of MenACWY control vaccination. The rearrangement uses TRBV19 and TRBJ2-1; 7 nucleotides match TRBD2. The CDR3 region has the DNA TGTGCCAGTAGTATGTCTGCCCAAGCTAGCGGCACGAGGAGCTCCTACAATGAGCAGTTCTTC. It yields the protein CASSMSAQASGTRSSYNEQFF. Using reference TRBV19 and TRBJ2-1 for the parts outside the CDR3, the full variable domain is DGGITQSPKYLFRKEGQNVTLSCEQNLNHDAMYWYRQDPGQGLRLIYYSQIVNDFQKGDIAEGYSVSREKKESFPLTVTSAQKNPTAFYLCASSMSAQASGTRSSYNEQFFGPGTRLTVL.